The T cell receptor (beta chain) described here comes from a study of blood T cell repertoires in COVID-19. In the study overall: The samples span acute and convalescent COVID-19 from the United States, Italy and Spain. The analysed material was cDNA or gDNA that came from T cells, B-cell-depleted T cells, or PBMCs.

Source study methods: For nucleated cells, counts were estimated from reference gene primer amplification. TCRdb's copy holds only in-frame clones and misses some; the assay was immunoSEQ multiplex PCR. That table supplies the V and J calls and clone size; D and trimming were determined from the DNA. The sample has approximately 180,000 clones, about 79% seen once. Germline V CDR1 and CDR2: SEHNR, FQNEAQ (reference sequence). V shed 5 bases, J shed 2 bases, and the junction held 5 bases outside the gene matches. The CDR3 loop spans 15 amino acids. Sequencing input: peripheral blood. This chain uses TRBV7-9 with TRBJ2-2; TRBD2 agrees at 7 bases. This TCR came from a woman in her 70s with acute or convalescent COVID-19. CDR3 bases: TGTGCCAGCAGCCCAGGACTAGTCAACACCGGGGAGCTGTTTTTT. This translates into CASSPGLVNTGELFF.